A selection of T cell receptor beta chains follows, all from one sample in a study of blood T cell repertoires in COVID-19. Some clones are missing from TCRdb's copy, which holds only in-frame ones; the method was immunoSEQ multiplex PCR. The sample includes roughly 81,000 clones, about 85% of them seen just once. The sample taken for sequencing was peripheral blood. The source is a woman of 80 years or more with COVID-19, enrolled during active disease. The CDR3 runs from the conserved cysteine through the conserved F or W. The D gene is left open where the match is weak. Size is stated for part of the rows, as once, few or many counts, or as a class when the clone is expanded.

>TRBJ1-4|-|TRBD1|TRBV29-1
CSVGQGLRGKLFF
TGCAGCGTTGGACAGGGCTTGCGGGGAAAACTGTTTTTT
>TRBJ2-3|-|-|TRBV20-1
CSASSTPTDTQYF
TGCAGTGCTAGTAGTACTCCCACAGATACGCAGTATTTT
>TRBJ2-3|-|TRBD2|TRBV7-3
CASSSGRTRSGGPRDTQYF
TGTGCCAGCAGCTCGGGAAGAACCCGTAGCGGGGGCCCAAGAGATACGCAGTATTTT
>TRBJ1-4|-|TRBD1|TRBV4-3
CASSHTGGVGTNEKLFF
TGCGCCAGCAGCCATACAGGGGGGGTGGGCACTAATGAAAAACTGTTTTTT
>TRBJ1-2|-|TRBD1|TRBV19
CASSRKNDREFGYTF
TGTGCCAGTAGTAGGAAGAACGACAGGGAATTTGGCTACACCTTC
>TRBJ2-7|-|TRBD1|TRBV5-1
CASSLGTGNNEQYF
TGCGCCAGCAGCCTGGGGACAGGGAACAACGAGCAGTACTTC
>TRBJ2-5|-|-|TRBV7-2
CASSYYIGGTQYF
TGTGCCAGCAGCTACTACATCGGGGGAACCCAGTACTTC
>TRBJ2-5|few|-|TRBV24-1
CATSETRDQETQYF
TGTGCCACCAGTGAAACGAGGGACCAAGAGACCCAGTACTTC
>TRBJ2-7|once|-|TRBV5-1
CASGHSYSYEQYF
TGCGCCAGCGGACATTCGTACTCCTACGAGCAGTACTTC
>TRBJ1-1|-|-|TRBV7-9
CASSRRENTEAFF
TGTGCCAGCAGTCGCAGGGAGAACACTGAAGCTTTCTTT
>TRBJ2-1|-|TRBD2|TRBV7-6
CASSLWTSGQEIEQFF
TGTGCCAGCAGCCTCTGGACTAGCGGGCAGGAAATTGAGCAGTTCTTC
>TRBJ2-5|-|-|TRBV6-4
CASSRTVQETQYF
TGTGCCAGCAGCAGGACAGTCCAAGAGACCCAGTACTTC
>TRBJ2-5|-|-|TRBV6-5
CASSVNRVQETQYF
TGTGCCAGCAGCGTCAACAGGGTACAAGAGACCCAGTACTTC
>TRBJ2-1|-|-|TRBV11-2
CASSLMSYNEQFF
TGTGCCAGCAGCTTAATGAGCTACAATGAGCAGTTCTTC
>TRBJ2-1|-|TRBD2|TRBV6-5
CATKPWEGNEQFF
TGTGCCACCAAACCGTGGGAGGGCAATGAGCAGTTCTTC
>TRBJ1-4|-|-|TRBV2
CASTSVPEKLFF
TGTGCCAGCACGTCCGTTCCTGAAAAACTGTTTTTT
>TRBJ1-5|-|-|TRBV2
CASSDSGQLPQHF
TGTGCCAGCAGTGACTCAGGGCAGCTGCCCCAGCATTTT
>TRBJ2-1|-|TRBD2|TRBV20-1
CSASSLGLAGGPEQFF
TGCAGTGCTAGTAGCTTGGGACTAGCGGGAGGGCCGGAGCAGTTCTTC
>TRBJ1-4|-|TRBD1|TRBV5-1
CASSLRTGGEKLFF
TGCGCCAGCAGCTTGAGGACAGGGGGTGAAAAACTGTTTTTT
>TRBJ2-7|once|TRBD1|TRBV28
CASSSPPGQGGYEQYF
TGTGCCAGCAGCTCCCCGCCGGGACAGGGGGGCTACGAGCAGTACTTC
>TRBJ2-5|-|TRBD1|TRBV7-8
CASSPSLDRSGTQYF
TGTGCCAGCAGCCCGAGTTTGGACAGGAGTGGGACCCAGTACTTC
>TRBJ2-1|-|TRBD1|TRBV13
CASRRQGRVENEQFF
TGTGCCAGCAGGCGACAGGGACGGGTTGAAAATGAGCAGTTCTTC
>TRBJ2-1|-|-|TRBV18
CASSAGSEQFF
TGTGCCAGCTCGGCAGGGTCTGAGCAGTTCTTC
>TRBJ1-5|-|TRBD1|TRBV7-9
CASSRIPGQGASDSNQPQHF
TGTGCCAGCAGCAGAATCCCGGGACAGGGAGCTTCGGATAGCAATCAGCCCCAGCATTTT
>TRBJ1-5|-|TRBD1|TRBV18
CASSAGGSQQPQHF
TGTGCCAGCTCTGCAGGGGGGTCACAACAGCCCCAGCATTTT
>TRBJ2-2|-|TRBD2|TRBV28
CASRPTSGRAFGGELFF
TGTGCCAGCAGACCGACTAGCGGGAGGGCCTTTGGCGGGGAGCTGTTTTTT
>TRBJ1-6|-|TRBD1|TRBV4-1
CASSQVAFRQGSSYNSPLHF
TGCGCCAGCAGCCAAGTGGCCTTTCGACAGGGGAGCTCCTATAATTCACCCCTCCACTTT
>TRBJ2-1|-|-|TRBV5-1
CASSLGFGGHPVGEQFF
TGCGCCAGCAGCTTAGGGTTCGGTGGACACCCAGTGGGGGAGCAGTTCTTC
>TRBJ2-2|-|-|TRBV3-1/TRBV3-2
CASSQNRFGGPGELFF
TGTGCCAGCAGCCAAAACAGGTTTGGGGGCCCCGGGGAGCTGTTTTTT
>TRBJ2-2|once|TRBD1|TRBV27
CASSLSSLDRGGTGELFF
TGTGCCAGCAGTTTATCTTCCCTTGACAGGGGAGGCACCGGGGAGCTGTTTTTT
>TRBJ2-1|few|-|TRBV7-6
CASSLAGGPKEQFF
TGTGCCAGCAGCTTAGCGGGGGGGCCGAAGGAGCAGTTCTTC
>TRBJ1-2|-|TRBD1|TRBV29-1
CSDRTGMGYTF
TGCAGCGACCGGACAGGGATGGGCTACACCTTC
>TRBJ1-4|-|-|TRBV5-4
CASSSWAVNEKLFF
TGTGCCAGCAGCTCTTGGGCAGTTAATGAAAAACTGTTTTTT
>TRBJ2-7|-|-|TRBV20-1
CSASISYEQYF
TGCAGTGCTAGTATCAGCTACGAGCAGTACTTC
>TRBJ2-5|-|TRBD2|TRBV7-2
CASSFGLAQTQYF
TGTGCCAGCAGCTTCGGACTAGCCCAGACCCAGTACTTC
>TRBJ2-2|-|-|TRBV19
CARRQGRDIGELFF
TGTGCCAGAAGACAGGGGAGGGATATCGGGGAGCTGTTTTTT
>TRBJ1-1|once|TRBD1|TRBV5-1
CASSTEQGLVVPNTEAFF
TGCGCCAGCAGCACCGAACAGGGGCTGGTGGTCCCGAACACTGAAGCTTTCTTT
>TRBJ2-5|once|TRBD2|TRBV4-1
CASSQPPWTRREGLSPQETQYF
TGCGCCAGCAGCCAACCCCCCTGGACACGACGGGAGGGCCTCTCACCCCAAGAGACCCAGTACTTC
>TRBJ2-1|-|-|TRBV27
CASSPRRGIIKNEQFF
TGTGCCAGCAGTCCCAGAAGGGGGATAATAAAAAATGAGCAGTTCTTC
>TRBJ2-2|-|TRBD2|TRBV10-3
CAIRGLAETGELFF
TGTGCCATCAGGGGACTAGCTGAGACCGGGGAGCTGTTTTTT
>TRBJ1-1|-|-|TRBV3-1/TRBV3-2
CASSQGAGPEMNTEAFF
TGTGCCAGCAGCCAAGGAGCGGGACCCGAGATGAACACTGAAGCTTTCTTT
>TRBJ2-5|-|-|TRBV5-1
CASCGRYQETQYF
TGCGCCAGCTGTGGGAGGTACCAAGAGACCCAGTACTTC
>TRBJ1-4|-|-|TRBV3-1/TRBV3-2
CASSQDWPGQRNEKLFF
TGTGCCAGCAGCCAAGATTGGCCGGGACAAAGAAATGAAAAACTGTTTTTT